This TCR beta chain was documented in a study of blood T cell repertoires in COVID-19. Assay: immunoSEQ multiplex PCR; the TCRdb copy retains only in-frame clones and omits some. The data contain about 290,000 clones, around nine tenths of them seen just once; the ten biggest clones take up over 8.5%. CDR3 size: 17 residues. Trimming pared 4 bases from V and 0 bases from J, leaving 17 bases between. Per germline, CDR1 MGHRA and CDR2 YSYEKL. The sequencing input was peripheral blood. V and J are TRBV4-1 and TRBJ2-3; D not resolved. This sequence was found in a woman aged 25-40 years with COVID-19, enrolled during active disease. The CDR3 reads CASSPGPVLFSTDTQYF. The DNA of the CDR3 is TGCGCCAGCAGCCCTGGCCCCGTTCTCTTTAGCACAGATACGCAGTATTTT.